Included here is one T cell receptor (beta chain) sequence, with context. Germline V gene data show CDR1 as MNHNY and CDR2 as SVGAGI (reference sequence). The CDR3 covers 15 residues. V dropped 2 bases and J dropped 1; count of bases not matched to a gene: 4. This sample is drawn from a study of cytomegalovirus exposure and HLA in healthy donors. Using immunoSEQ multiplex PCR, the repertoire was profiled, and TCRdb retains in-frame clones only, with some absent. The sample holds about 120,000 clones, about 91% seen once. Donors came from a validation cohort of about 120 subjects, distinct from the first 666-subject cohort.

The sample consisted of PBMCs. This TCR was sampled from a man aged 18 to 29 in good health and CMV-seronegative. The J gene is TRBJ1-2, the V gene TRBV6-6, with 7 bases matching TRBD1. The CDR3 sequence is CASSYRTGLNYGYTF. The CDR3 nucleotides are TGTGCCAGCAGTTACCGGACAGGCCTTAACTATGGCTACACCTTC.